This T cell receptor beta chain was identified during a study of T cell repertoires in cytomegalovirus infection. As for the study in general: Evidence of both CMV infection and a matching HLA type came from public TCR beta signatures. Whole-study findings and limits: Dominating the ex vivo response were HLA-C-restricted CMV-specific TCR beta clonotypes. The study identified carriers of CMV plus the relevant HLA from cumulative public TCR beta family frequency.

Looked up from germline, CDR1 is SGHTA and CDR2 is FQGTGA. The CDR3 has 15 residues. V shed 6 bases and J shed 1 base, with 14 bases lying between them. TCRdb redid the calling of the reads with MiXCR, one entry per CDR3 protein. The sample includes about 900,000 distinct CDR3 sequences, around 30% seen only once; the top ten take around 15%. Of note for this clonotype: No antigen is known for it. A much larger clone differs by one base, so this may be a read error.

This chain links TRBV7-3 with TRBJ2-3; maybe TRBD2 (5 bases). The sample in question was cultured CD8+ T cells from PBMCs, obtained from culture after CMV antigen stimulation. The clonotype originates from a human donor in good health (CMV status not recorded). Some clones in this sample may be carry-over from other donors' samples. CDR3 loop: CASRLWTSGTDTQYF. CDR3 DNA: TGTGCCAGCAGACTTTGGACTTCGGGCACAGATACGCAGTATTTT.